This T cell receptor (beta chain) was profiled in a study of cytomegalovirus exposure and HLA in healthy donors. The CDR3 is 14 residues long. The germline gives CDR1 MNHEY, CDR2 SMNVEV (reference sequence). The V gene lost 6 bases and the J gene lost 1 base, with 9 bases spanning the gap. Study results and caveats: V- and J-gene trimming of TCR beta was linked (in a later analysis) to a missense DCLRE1C variant.

In the PCR, 60 Vbeta and 13 Jbeta primers were used. Sequencing was performed with immunoSEQ multiplex PCR; in TCRdb, only in-frame clones are kept and a portion is missing. The table records over 90,000 clones, around 80% of them present only once. About this clone itself: Its specificity is unknown.

Sequencing used PBMCs. The receptor comes from a woman aged 18 to 35 in good health and CMV-seropositive. The rearrangement joins TRBV27 to TRBJ2-2; maybe TRBD2 (5 bases). CDR3 loop: CASRIGRNTGELFF. The CDR3, as DNA: TGTGCCAGCAGGATAGGGAGGAACACCGGGGAGCTGTTTTTT.